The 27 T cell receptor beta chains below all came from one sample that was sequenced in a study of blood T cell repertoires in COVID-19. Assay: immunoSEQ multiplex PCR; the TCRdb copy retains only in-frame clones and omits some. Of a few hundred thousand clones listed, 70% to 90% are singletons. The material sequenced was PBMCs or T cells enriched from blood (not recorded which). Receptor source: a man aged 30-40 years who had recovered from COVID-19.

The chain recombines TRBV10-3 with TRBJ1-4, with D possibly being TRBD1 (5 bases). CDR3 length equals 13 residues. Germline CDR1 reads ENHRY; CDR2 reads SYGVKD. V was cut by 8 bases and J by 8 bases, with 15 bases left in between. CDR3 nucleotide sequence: TGTGCCATCGCCCGGGAGGGGAGCGAAAAACTGTTTTTT. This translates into CAIAREGSEKLFF.

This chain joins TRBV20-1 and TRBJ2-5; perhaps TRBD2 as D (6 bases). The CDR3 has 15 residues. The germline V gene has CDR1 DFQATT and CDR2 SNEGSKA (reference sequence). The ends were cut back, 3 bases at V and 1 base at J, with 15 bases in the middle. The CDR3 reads CSASGRSGVQETQYF. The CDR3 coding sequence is TGCAGTGCTAGTGGGCGGTCGGGAGTCCAAGAGACCCAGTACTTC.

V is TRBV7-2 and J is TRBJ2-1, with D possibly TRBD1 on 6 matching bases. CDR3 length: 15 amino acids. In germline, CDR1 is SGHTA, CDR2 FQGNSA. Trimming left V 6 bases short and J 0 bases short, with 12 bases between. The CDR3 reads CASRPRGGSYNEQFF. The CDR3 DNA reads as TGTGCCAGCAGACCTAGAGGGGGCTCCTACAATGAGCAGTTCTTC.

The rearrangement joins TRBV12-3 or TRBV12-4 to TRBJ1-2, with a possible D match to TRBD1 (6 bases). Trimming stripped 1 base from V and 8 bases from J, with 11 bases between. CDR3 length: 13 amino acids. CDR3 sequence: CASSLDRERGYTF. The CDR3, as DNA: TGTGCCAGCAGTTTAGACAGGGAGCGCGGCTACACCTTC.

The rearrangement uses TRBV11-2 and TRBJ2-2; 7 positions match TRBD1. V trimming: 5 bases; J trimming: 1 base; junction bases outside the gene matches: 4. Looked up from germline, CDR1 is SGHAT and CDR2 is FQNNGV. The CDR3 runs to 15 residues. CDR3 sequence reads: CASSPDRENTGELFF. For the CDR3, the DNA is TGTGCCAGCAGCCCCGACAGGGAGAACACCGGGGAGCTGTTTTTT. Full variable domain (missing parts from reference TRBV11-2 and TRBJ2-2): EAGVAQSPRYKIIEKRQSVAFWCNPISGHATLYWYQQILGQGPKLLIQFQNNGVVDDSQLPKDRFSAERLKGVDSTLKIQPAKLEDSAVYLCASSPDRENTGELFFGEGSRLTVL.

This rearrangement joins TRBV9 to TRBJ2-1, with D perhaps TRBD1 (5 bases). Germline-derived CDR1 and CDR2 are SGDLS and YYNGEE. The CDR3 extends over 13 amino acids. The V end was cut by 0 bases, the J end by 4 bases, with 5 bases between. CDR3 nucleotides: TGTGCCAGCAGCGTAGACAGGTACAATGAGCAGTTCTTC. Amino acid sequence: CASSVDRYNEQFF.

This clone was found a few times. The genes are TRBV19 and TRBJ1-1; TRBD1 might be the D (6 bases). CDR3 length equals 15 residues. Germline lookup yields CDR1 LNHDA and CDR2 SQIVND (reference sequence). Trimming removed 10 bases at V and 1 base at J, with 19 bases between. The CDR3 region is CATLNDRRSNTEAFF. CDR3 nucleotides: TGTGCCACCCTTAACGACAGGAGGTCGAACACTGAAGCTTTCTTT. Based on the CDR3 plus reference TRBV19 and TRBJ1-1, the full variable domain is DGGITQSPKYLFRKEGQNVTLSCEQNLNHDAMYWYRQDPGQGLRLIYYSQIVNDFQKGDIAEGYSVSREKKESFPLTVTSAQKNPTAFYLCATLNDRRSNTEAFFGQGTRLTVV.

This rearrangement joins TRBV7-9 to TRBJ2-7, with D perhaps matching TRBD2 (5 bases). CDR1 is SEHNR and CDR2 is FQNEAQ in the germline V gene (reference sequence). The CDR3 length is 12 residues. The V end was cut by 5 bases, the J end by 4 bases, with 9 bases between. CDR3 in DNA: TGTGCCAGCAGCGAGGACTGGTACGAGCAGTACTTC. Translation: CASSEDWYEQYF.

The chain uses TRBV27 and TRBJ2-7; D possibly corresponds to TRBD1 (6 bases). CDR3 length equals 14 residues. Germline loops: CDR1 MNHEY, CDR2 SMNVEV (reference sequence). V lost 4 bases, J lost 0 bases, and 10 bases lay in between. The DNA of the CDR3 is TGTGCCAGCAGTTGGGACACAAACTCCTACGAGCAGTACTTC. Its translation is CASSWDTNSYEQYF.

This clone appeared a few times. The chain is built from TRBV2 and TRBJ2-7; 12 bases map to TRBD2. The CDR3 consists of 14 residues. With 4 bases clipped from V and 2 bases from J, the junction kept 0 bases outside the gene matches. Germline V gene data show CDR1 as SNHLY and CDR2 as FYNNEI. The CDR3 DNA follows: TGTGCCAGCAGTGGACTAGCGGGGGCCTACGAGCAGTACTTC. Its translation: CASSGLAGAYEQYF.

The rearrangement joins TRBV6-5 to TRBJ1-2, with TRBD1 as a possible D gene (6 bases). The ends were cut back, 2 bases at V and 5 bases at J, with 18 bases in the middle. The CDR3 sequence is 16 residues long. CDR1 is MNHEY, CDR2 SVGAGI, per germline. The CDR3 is CASSYTTRGGGYGYTF. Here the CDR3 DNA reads TGTGCCAGCAGTTACACAACCAGGGGCGGCGGTTATGGCTACACCTTC.

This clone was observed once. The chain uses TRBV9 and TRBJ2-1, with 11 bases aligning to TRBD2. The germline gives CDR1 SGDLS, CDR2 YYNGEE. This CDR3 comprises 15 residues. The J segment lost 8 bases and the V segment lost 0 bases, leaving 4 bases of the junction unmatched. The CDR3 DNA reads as TGTGCCAGCAGCGTAGGTACTAGCGGGGGCTATGAGCAGTTCTTC. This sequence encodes CASSVGTSGGYEQFF.

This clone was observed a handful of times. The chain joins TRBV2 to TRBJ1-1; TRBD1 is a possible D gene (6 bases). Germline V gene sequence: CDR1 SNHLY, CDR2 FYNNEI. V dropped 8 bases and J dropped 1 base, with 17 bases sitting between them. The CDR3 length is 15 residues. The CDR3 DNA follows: TGTGCCAGCCGATACCTCTTGACAGGGAACACTGAAGCTTTCTTT. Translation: CASRYLLTGNTEAFF. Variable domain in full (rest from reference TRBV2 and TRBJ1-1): EPEVTQTPSHQVTQMGQEVILRCVPISNHLYFYWYRQILGQKVEFLVSFYNNEISEKSEIFDDQFSVERPDGSNFTLKIRSTKLEDSAMYFCASRYLLTGNTEAFFGQGTRLTVV.

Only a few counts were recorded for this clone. CDR3 in DNA: TGTGCCACCAGCGGAGGGAGGGCAGGGGGTGAAAAACTGTTTTTT. It translates to CATSGGRAGGEKLFF. The chain is built from TRBV15 and TRBJ1-4, with TRBD1 identical over 7 bases. J gave up 7 bases and V 5 bases, and 10 bases lay outside the gene matches. CDR3 length equals 15 residues. The germline CDR1 and CDR2 sequences are LNHNV and YYDKDF (reference sequence).

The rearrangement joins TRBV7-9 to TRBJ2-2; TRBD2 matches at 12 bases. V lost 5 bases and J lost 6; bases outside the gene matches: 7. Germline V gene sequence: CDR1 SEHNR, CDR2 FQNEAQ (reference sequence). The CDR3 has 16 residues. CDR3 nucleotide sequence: TGTGCCAGCAGCATCCTAGCGGGGGGGCCCCCCGGGGAGCTGTTTTTT. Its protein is CASSILAGGPPGELFF.

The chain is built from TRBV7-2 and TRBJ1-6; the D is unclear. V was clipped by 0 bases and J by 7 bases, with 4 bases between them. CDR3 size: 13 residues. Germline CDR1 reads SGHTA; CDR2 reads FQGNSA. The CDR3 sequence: CASSLALNSPLHF. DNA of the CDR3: TGTGCCAGCAGCTTAGCCCTCAATTCACCCCTCCACTTT.

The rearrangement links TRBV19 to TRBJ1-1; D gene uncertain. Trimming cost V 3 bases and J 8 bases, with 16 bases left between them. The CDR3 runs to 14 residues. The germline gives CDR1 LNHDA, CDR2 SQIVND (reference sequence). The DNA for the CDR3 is TGTGCCAGTAGTATGGCGGAGGGCCTCCTAGAAGCTTTCTTT. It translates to CASSMAEGLLEAFF.

CDR3 amino acids: CASSQEVSVSNQPQHF. The CDR3, as DNA: TGTGCCAGCAGCCAAGAAGTCTCAGTTAGCAATCAGCCCCAGCATTTT. This sequence joins TRBV4-2 and TRBJ1-5; D call uncertain. From germline, CDR1 is LGHNA and CDR2 YNFKEQ. The CDR3 has 16 amino acids. The germline V and J ends were trimmed by 0 bases and 0 bases, with 9 bases remaining between them.

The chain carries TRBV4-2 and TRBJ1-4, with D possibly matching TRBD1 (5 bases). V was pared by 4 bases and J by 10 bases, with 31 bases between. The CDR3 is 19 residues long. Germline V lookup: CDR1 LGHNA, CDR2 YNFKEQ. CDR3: CASSPSEFFSSGRVVKLFF. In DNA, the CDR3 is TGTGCCAGCAGCCCTTCCGAATTCTTTAGTTCAGGGAGGGTTGTAAAACTGTTTTTT.

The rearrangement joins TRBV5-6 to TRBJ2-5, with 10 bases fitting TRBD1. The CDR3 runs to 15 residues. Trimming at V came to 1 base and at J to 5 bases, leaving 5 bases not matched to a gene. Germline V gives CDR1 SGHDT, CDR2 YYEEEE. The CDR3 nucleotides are TGTGCCAGCAGCTTGAGGACAGGGGGTCGGGAGACCCAGTACTTC. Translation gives CASSLRTGGRETQYF.

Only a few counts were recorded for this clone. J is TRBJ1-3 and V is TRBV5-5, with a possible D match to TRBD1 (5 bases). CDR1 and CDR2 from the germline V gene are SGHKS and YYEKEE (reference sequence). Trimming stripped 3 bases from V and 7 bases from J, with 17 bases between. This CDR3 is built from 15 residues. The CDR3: CASSSGVGLGNTIYF. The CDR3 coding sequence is TGTGCCAGCAGCTCGGGGGTTGGATTAGGGAACACCATATATTTT.

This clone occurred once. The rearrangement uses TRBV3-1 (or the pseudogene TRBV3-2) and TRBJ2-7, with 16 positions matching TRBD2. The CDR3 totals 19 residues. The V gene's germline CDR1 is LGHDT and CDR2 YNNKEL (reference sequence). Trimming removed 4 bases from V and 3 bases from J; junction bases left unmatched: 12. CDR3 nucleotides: TGTGCCAGCAGCCTGGGACTAGCGGGGGGGCGTCCTGAGGTCTACGAGCAGTACTTC. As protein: CASSLGLAGGRPEVYEQYF.

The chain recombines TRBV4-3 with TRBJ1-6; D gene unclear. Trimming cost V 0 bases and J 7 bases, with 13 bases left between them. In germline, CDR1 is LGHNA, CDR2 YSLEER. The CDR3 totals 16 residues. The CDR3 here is CASSQELRQKNSPLHF. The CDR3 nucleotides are TGCGCCAGCAGCCAAGAGCTCCGCCAGAAAAATTCACCCCTCCACTTT.

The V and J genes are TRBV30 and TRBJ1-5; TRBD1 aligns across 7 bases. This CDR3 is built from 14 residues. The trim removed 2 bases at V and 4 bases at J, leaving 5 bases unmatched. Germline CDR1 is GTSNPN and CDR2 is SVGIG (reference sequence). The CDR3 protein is CAWSRTGTNQPQHF. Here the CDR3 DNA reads TGTGCCTGGAGTAGGACAGGCACGAATCAGCCCCAGCATTTT.

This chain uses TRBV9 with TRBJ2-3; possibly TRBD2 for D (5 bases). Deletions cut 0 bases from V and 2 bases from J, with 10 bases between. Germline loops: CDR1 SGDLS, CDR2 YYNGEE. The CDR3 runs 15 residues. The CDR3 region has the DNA TGTGCCAGCAGCGTAGTAGGAGGAATCACAGATACGCAGTATTTT. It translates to CASSVVGGITDTQYF.

CDR3 DNA sequence: TGCGCCAGCAGCTTGGGGGTAGCGGGGCGCCAAGAGACCCAGTACTTC. Its translation is CASSLGVAGRQETQYF. The chain uses TRBV5-1 and TRBJ2-5, with 8 bases identical to TRBD2. Germline values: CDR1 SGHRS, CDR2 YFSETQ. Unmatched junction bases numbered 5, after V lost 0 bases and J lost 1 base. This CDR3 contains 16 residues.

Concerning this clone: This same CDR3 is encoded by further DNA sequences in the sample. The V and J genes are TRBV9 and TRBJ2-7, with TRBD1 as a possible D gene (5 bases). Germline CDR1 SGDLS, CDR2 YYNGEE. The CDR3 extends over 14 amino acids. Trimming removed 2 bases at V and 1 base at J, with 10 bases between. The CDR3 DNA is TGTGCCAGCAGCGTCACTCCAGGGTCCTACGAGCAGTACTTC. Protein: CASSVTPGSYEQYF.